Shown below are 21 T cell receptor beta chains from a single sample sequenced in a study of lymphopenia after photon versus proton radiotherapy. The table came from immunoSEQ multiplex PCR; TCRdb's copy has only in-frame clones and leaves some out. This table holds approximately 35,000 clones, roughly 90% found once. This specimen was peripheral blood, taken from a patient treated with photon-based radiotherapy. The receptors derive from a woman aged 45-65 years with pancreatic cancer.

The count of this clone is one. The chain uses TRBV6-8 and TRBJ2-5; D is perhaps TRBD1 or TRBD2 (5 bases each). The J call may be incorrect, as the DNA end agrees better with TRBJ2-7. There are 16 residues in the CDR3. Germline CDR1 and CDR2: MNHGY and SAAAGT. Here the CDR3 reads CASFGGTGTSTYEQYF. The CDR3 nucleotides read TGTGCCAGCTTTGGAGGAACCGGGACGTCTACCTACGAGCAGTACTTC.

The chain is built from TRBV7-8 and TRBJ1-1; 8 bases are a match to TRBD1. CDR1 and CDR2 (germline): SGHVS, FQNEAQ. The CDR3 runs 15 residues. Trimming removed 5 bases from V and 0 bases from J; junction bases left unmatched: 5. CDR3 nucleotide sequence: TGTGCCAGCAGCACCGGGACAGGTATGAACACTGAAGCTTTCTTT. Amino acid sequence: CASSTGTGMNTEAFF.

The rearrangement joins TRBV12-5 to TRBJ2-5; D may be TRBD1 or TRBD2 (5 bases each). The ends were cut back, 7 bases at V and 6 bases at J, with 18 bases in the middle. The CDR3 covers 14 residues. From germline, CDR1 is LGHNT and CDR2 FRNRAP. In nucleotides, the CDR3 is TGTGCTAGTGCCCGAGGACGGGACGAAAAGACCCAGTACTTC. Translated: CASARGRDEKTQYF. Complete variable domain (other parts from reference TRBV12-5 and TRBJ2-5): DARVTQTPRHKVTEMGQEVTMRCQPILGHNTVFWYRQTMMQGLELLAYFRNRAPLDDSGMPKDRFSAEMPDATLATLKIQPSEPRDSAVYFCASARGRDEKTQYFGPGTRLLVL.

This sequence joins TRBV2 and TRBJ2-6; no clear D. Trimming removed 4 bases at V and 0 bases at J, with 7 bases between. The CDR3 is 15 amino acids. The germline V gene encodes CDR1 SNHLY and CDR2 FYNNEI. In DNA form, the CDR3 reads TGTGCCAGCAGTGTGGTTCTCTCTGGGGCCAACGTCCTGACTTTC. It specifies CASSVVLSGANVLTF. Full variable domain (remainder filled in from reference TRBV2 and TRBJ2-6): EPEVTQTPSHQVTQMGQEVILRCVPISNHLYFYWYRQILGQKVEFLVSFYNNEISEKSEIFDDQFSVERPDGSNFTLKIRSTKLEDSAMYFCASSVVLSGANVLTFGAGSRLTVL.

The chain couples TRBV2 to TRBJ2-5, with a weak D call TRBD2 (6 bases). The V end lost 7 bases, the J end lost 5 bases, and 17 bases lay between the germline ends. The CDR3 runs 14 residues. From germline, CDR1 is SNHLY and CDR2 FYNNEI. CDR3 sequence: CASIPRDSTETQYF. Here the CDR3 DNA reads TGTGCCAGCATACCCCGGGACTCAACGGAGACCCAGTACTTC.

V is TRBV7-5 and J is TRBJ2-7; the table's D gene call, TRBD2, was not cross checked with the DNA. TRBV7-5 constitutes a pseudogene. This CDR3 region has 17 residues. CDR3 residues: CVRSLGLLAGGPREQYF. CDR3 DNA sequence: TGTGTCAGAAGCTTAGGTTTACTAGCGGGAGGGCCGAGGGAGCAGTACTTC.

The V gene is TRBV7-2, the J gene TRBJ2-3; 8 bases align to TRBD2. CDR3 length: 14 residues. Germline V lookup: CDR1 SGHTA, CDR2 FQGNSA. The ends lost 5 bases at V and 1 base at J; junction bases unmatched: 2. CDR3 protein: CASSRLARTDTQYF. The DNA for the CDR3 is TGTGCCAGCAGCAGACTAGCGCGCACAGATACGCAGTATTTT.

The V and J genes are TRBV28 and TRBJ2-4; 8 positions agree with TRBD2. The CDR3 covers 15 residues. V was clipped by 5 bases and J by 9 bases; unmatched bases: 12. CDR1 MDHEN and CDR2 SYDVKM come from the germline V gene. This chain's CDR3 is CASSLPGLVGTIQYF. CDR3 sequence (DNA): TGTGCCAGCAGTCTCCCGGGACTAGTAGGGACCATTCAGTACTTC.

The chain combines TRBV5-4 with TRBJ2-7; D could derive from TRBD1 or TRBD2 (6 bases each). The CDR3 covers 15 residues. V dropped 4 bases and J dropped 0 bases, with 14 bases sitting between them. The germline V gene encodes CDR1 SGHNT and CDR2 YYREEE (reference sequence). The CDR3 coding sequence is TGTGCCAGCAGCGATGGGCGGGACATCTCCTACGAGCAGTACTTC. Encoded protein: CASSDGRDISYEQYF.

This chain links TRBV5-4 with TRBJ2-5; D gene ambiguous. The end of the DNA is better explained by TRBJ2-7, so the J call may be wrong. The CDR3 has 14 residues. The germline gives CDR1 SGHNT, CDR2 YYREEE (reference sequence). The CDR3 DNA sequence: TGTGCCAGCAGCTTGGGACCCCTTGGGTACGAGCAGTACTTC. This encodes CASSLGPLGYEQYF.

The rearrangement joins TRBV6-5 to TRBJ1-1; D uncertain. V lost 6 bases and J lost 1, with 9 bases in between. The germline gives CDR1 MNHEY, CDR2 SVGAGI. This CDR3 contains 13 residues. CDR3 bases: TGTGCCAGCAGCCCAACGGCGAACACTGAAGCTTTCTTT. It codes for CASSPTANTEAFF.

V and J are TRBV5-4 and TRBJ2-7; TRBD2 aligns across 7 bases. J gave up 3 bases and V 5 bases, and 8 bases lay outside the gene matches. From germline, CDR1 is SGHNT and CDR2 YYREEE (reference sequence). This CDR3 has 14 residues. Written as DNA, the CDR3 is TGTGCCAGCAGTTTTACTAGCGCCAGCTACGAGCAGTACTTC. Its protein is CASSFTSASYEQYF.

This clone was seen a single time. This chain links TRBV27 with TRBJ2-1, with D tentatively TRBD2 (6 bases). V shed 0 bases and J shed 6 bases, with 12 bases lying between them. Germline lookup yields CDR1 MNHEY and CDR2 SMNVEV (reference sequence). This CDR3 has 15 residues. The CDR3 is CASSLSIGTGNEQFF. The CDR3 nucleotides are TGTGCCAGCAGTTTATCGATTGGGACTGGCAATGAGCAGTTCTTC.

This chain joins TRBV7-2 and TRBJ2-1, with 13 bases fitting TRBD2. Looked up from germline, CDR1 is SGHTA and CDR2 is FQGNSA. The V segment lost 3 bases and the J segment 5 bases; nucleotides outside the gene matches: 7. The CDR3 length is 17 residues. CDR3 region: CASSFRLAGGSNNEQFF. CDR3 coding DNA: TGTGCCAGCAGCTTCAGACTAGCGGGAGGATCCAACAATGAGCAGTTCTTC.

The rearrangement links TRBV18 to TRBJ1-4, with a possible D match to TRBD1 (5 bases). CDR1 KGHSH and CDR2 LQKENI come from the germline V gene. Between the trimmed V and J ends, which lost 3 bases and 5 bases, there was a span of 10 bases. This CDR3 has 14 residues. For the CDR3, the DNA is TGTGCCAGCTCACCCGCGACAGTAAATGAAAAACTGTTTTTT. Protein product: CASSPATVNEKLFF.

V is TRBV6-5 and J is TRBJ2-2; the match to TRBD2 covers 8 bases. This CDR3 has 15 residues. V trimming: 8 bases; J trimming: 2 bases; junction bases outside the gene matches: 7. The V gene's germline CDR1 is MNHEY and CDR2 SVGAGI. CDR3 bases: TGTGCCAGCGGAGCTAGCGGGCTTAACACCGGGGAGCTGTTTTTT. Residues: CASGASGLNTGELFF.

V is TRBV7-2 and J is TRBJ2-5; possibly TRBD1 for D (5 bases). This CDR3 spans 15 amino acids. V gave up 2 bases and J gave up 7 bases, with 17 bases separating them. The germline V gene has CDR1 SGHTA and CDR2 FQGNSA. In DNA, the CDR3 is TGTGCCAGCAGCTTAAGTAAATCAGGGTCGGTGACCCAGTACTTC. Translating it yields CASSLSKSGSVTQYF.

The count of this clone is one. The rearrangement uses TRBV6-5 and TRBJ2-2; TRBD1 agrees at 10 bases. The CDR3 is 16 amino acids. V shed 2 bases, J shed 7 bases, and the junction held 7 bases outside the gene matches. CDR1 is MNHEY and CDR2 is SVGAGI in the germline V gene. CDR3 in amino acids: CASSYRDRGFHGELFF. In nucleotides, the CDR3 is TGTGCCAGCAGTTACAGGGACAGGGGTTTTCACGGGGAGCTGTTTTTT.

The chain is built from TRBV30 and TRBJ2-2, with 12 bases matching TRBD2. This CDR3 is 15 amino acids long. Germline V lookup: CDR1 GTSNPN, CDR2 SVGIG (reference sequence). V dropped 5 bases and J dropped 3; count of bases not matched to a gene: 4. CDR3 residues: CAWGLAGTYTGELFF. CDR3 nucleotide sequence: TGTGCCTGGGGACTAGCGGGGACCTACACCGGGGAGCTGTTTTTT.

This clone was picked up one time. This sequence joins TRBV9 and TRBJ2-3, with D possibly being TRBD1 (7 bases). V gave up 0 bases and J gave up 0 bases, with 11 bases separating them. Germline V gene lookup returns CDR1 SGDLS and CDR2 YYNGEE. The CDR3 has 16 amino acids. DNA of the CDR3: TGTGCCAGCAGCGTAGGGGCAGGGGGGAGCACAGATACGCAGTATTTT. It encodes CASSVGAGGSTDTQYF.

The chain employs TRBV27 and TRBJ2-1; D perhaps matches TRBD2 (6 bases). The germline gives CDR1 MNHEY, CDR2 SMNVEV (reference sequence). CDR3 length equals 12 residues. V was pared by 6 bases and J by 13 bases, with 16 bases between. CDR3 nucleotide sequence: TGTGCCAGCAGACCTCCGGGACTCGTACAGTTCTTC. Translation: CASRPPGLVQFF.